Reported below is one TCR beta chain. Antigen unknown. In the same sample, other DNA sequences code for this CDR3. The source of the sample is a study of cytomegalovirus exposure and HLA in healthy donors. Primers: 60 Vbeta forward and 13 Jbeta reverse. Some clones are missing from TCRdb's copy, which holds only in-frame ones; the method was immunoSEQ multiplex PCR. The profile covers some 60,000 clones, with 85% appearing a single time and about 11% taken by the ten largest. Regarding the study as a whole: Reported performance of the classifier showed diagnosis of cytomegalovirus status with high specificity and sensitivity.

Germline values: CDR1 MNHEY, CDR2 SVGAGI. CDR3 length: 14 amino acids. V was trimmed by 2 bases and J by 6 bases, leaving 10 bases between them. The V call is TRBV6-5, the J call TRBJ2-2; D is uncertain. Material: PBMCs. The clonotype was recovered from a female donor in good health and CMV-seronegative. The CDR3 loop is CASSYRVLPGELFF. The CDR3, as DNA: TGTGCCAGCAGTTACCGGGTTCTTCCCGGGGAGCTGTTTTTT.